This T cell receptor (beta chain) is from a study of T cell responses to AZD1222 COVID-19 vaccine. The table came from immunoSEQ multiplex PCR; TCRdb's copy has only in-frame clones and leaves some out. The table has about 150,000 clones, about 90% seen once. Trimming shortened V by 0 bases and J by 3 bases, and 11 bases separated the two germline ends. Looked up from germline, CDR1 is SGHAT and CDR2 is FQNNGV. There are 16 residues in the CDR3. The chain has TRBV11-2 and TRBJ1-4; D gene uncertain. The sequencing used peripheral blood, collected 28 days after the second AZD1222 dose. The receptor comes from an adult who received the AZD1222 COVID-19 vaccine. CDR3 region: CASSLDLTSPNEKLFF. CDR3 sequence (DNA): TGTGCCAGCAGCTTAGATTTGACCAGCCCTAATGAAAAACTGTTTTTT.